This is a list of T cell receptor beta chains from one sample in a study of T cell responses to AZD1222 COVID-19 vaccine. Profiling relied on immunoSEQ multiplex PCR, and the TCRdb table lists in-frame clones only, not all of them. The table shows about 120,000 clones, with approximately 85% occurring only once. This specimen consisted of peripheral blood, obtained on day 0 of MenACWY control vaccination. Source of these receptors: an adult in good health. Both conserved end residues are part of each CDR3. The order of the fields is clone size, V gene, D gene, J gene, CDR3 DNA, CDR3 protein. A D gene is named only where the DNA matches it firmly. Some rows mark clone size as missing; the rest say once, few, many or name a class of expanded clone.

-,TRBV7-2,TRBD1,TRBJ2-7,TGTGCCAGCAGGATACAGGGGTCATCCTACGAGCAGTACTTC,CASRIQGSSYEQYF
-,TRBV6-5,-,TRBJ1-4,TGTGCCAGCAGTAGCACCGGGCTTTGGGTTGAAAAACTGTTTTTT,CASSSTGLWVEKLFF
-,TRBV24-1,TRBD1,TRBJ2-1,TGTGCCACCAGTGATTCCGGGACAGGGGTTTCCAATGAGCAGTTCTTC,CATSDSGTGVSNEQFF
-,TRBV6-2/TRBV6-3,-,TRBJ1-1,TGTGCCAGCAGTGGGTCGACGGATCCTCTGAACACTGAAGCTTTCTTT,CASSGSTDPLNTEAFF
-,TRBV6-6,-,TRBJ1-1,TGTGCCAGCAGTTACTCGACCGCTGAAGCTTTCTTT,CASSYSTAEAFF
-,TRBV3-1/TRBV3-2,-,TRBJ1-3,TGTGCCAGCAGCCTATCCACGACAGCCCGCTCTGGAAACACCATATATTTT,CASSLSTTARSGNTIYF
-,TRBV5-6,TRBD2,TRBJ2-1,TGTGCCAGCACATTTTATTCGACTAGCGGGGGATACTACAATGAGCAGTTCTTC,CASTFYSTSGGYYNEQFF
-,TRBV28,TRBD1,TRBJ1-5,TGTGCCAGCAGTCCGGGCCGACAGGGTCAAAATCAGCCCCAGCATTTT,CASSPGRQGQNQPQHF
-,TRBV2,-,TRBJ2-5,TGTGCCAGCTTAGCTAACAGTCGCCAAGAGACCCAGTACTTC,CASLANSRQETQYF
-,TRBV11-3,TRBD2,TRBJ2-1,TGTGCCAGCAGCTTAGGGGTAGCGGGGGGAGGTGGGAATGAGCAGTTCTTC,CASSLGVAGGGGNEQFF
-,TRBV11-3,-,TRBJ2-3,TGTGCCAGCAGCCGACTAGATGGTCGTACGCAGTATTTT,CASSRLDGRTQYF
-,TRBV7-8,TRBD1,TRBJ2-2,TGTGCCAGCAGCTCGGGACAGGGGGACACCGGGGAGCTGTTTTTT,CASSSGQGDTGELFF
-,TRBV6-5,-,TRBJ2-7,TGTGCCAGCACCGGCGTCCTCTACGAGCAGTACTTC,CASTGVLYEQYF
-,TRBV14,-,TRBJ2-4,TGTGCCAGCAGCCCGCAGGGGATTTTTAAAAACATTCAGTACTTC,CASSPQGIFKNIQYF
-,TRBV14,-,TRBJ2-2,TGTGCCAGCAGCCAAATACAGGGACGCACCGGGGAGCTGTTTTTT,CASSQIQGRTGELFF
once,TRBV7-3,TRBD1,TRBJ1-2,TGTGCCAGCAGCTTAAGGCAGGGGGATGGCTACACCTTC,CASSLRQGDGYTF
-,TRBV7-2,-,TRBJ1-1,TGTGCCAGCAGCCCGCGGGGGCTCATGAACACTGAAGCTTTCTTT,CASSPRGLMNTEAFF
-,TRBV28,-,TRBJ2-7,TGTGCCAGCAGTGCTTACGAGCAGTACTTC,CASSAYEQYF
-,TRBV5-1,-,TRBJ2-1,TGCGCCAGCAGCGGTGGGGGTCTTAACAATGAGCAGTTCTTC,CASSGGGLNNEQFF
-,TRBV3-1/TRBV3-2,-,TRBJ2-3,TGTGCCAGCAGCCACGAGGCAGCCCAGACGCAGTATTTT,CASSHEAAQTQYF
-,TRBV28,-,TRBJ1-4,TGTGCCAGCTCAACAGGGAACGAAAAACTGTTTTTT,CASSTGNEKLFF
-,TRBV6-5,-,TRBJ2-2,TGTGCCAGCAGTTACTCGTTAGCGAACACCGGGGAGCTGTTTTTT,CASSYSLANTGELFF